The text below deals with one T cell receptor (beta chain). The record originates from a study of blood T cell repertoires in COVID-19. Looking at the study overall: Samples representing acute and convalescent COVID-19 were sourced from the United States, Italy and Spain. Nucleic acid was either cDNA or gDNA, and it came from T cells, B-cell-depleted T cells, or PBMCs.

Authors' analysis steps: Amplifying reference gene primers gave estimates of nucleated cell counts. Data came from immunoSEQ multiplex PCR; TCRdb stores just in-frame clones and leaves some out. Clone size and the V and J calls come from that table; the DNA yielded D and trimming. Found here are 90,000 to 150,000 clones, 82% of them singletons; the top ten hold roughly 12%. V lost 4 bases, J lost 7 bases, and 6 bases stayed unmatched. The germline CDR1 and CDR2 sequences are SGHRS and YFSETQ. This CDR3 has 15 residues. This TCR derives from a human donor in a cohort sampled during active COVID-19. J is TRBJ2-1 and V is TRBV5-1; TRBD2 agrees at 12 bases. Sequencing input: peripheral blood. The CDR3 region has the DNA TGCGCCAGCAGCACCGCTAGCGGGGGGGGGAATGAGCAGTTCTTC. This translates into CASSTASGGGNEQFF. Full variable domain (missing parts from reference TRBV5-1 and TRBJ2-1): KAGVTQTPRYLIKTRGQQVTLSCSPISGHRSVSWYQQTPGQGLQFLFEYFSETQRNKGNFPGRFSGRQFSNSRSEMNVSTLELGDSALYLCASSTASGGGNEQFFGPGTRLTVL.